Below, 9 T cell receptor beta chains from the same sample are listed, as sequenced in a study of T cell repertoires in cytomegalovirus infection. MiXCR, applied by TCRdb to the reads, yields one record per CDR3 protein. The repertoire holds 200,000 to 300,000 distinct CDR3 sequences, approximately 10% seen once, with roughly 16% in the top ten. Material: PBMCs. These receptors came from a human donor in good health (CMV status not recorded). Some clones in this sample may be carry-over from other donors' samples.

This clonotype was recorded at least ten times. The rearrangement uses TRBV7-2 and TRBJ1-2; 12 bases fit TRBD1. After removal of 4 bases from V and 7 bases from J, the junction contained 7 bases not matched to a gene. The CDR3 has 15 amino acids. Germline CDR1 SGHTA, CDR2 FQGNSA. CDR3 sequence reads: CASSSKGQGAGGYTF. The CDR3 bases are TGTGCCAGCAGCTCCAAGGGACAGGGGGCAGGTGGCTACACCTTC.

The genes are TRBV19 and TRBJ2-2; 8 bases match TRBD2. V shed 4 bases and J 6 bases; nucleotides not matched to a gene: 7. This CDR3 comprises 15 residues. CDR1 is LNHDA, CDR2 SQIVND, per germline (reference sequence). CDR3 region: CASSTLGGGAGELFF. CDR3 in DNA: TGTGCCAGTAGTACCCTCGGGGGGGGAGCCGGGGAGCTGTTTTTT.

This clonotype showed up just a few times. The CDR3 DNA sequence: TGTGCCACCCTCGGACAGGGGGCGAATACGCAGTATTTT. Residues: CATLGQGANTQYF. This sequence joins TRBV15 and TRBJ2-3, with TRBD1 identical over 11 bases. Germline values: CDR1 LNHNV, CDR2 YYDKDF (reference sequence). The CDR3 runs to 13 residues. V was pared by 8 bases and J by 7 bases, with 5 bases of the junction left unmatched.

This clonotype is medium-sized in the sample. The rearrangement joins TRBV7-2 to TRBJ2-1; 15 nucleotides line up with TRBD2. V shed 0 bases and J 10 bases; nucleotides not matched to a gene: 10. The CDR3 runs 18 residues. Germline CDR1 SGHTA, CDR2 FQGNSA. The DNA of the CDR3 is TGTGCCAGCAGCTTAGCTTTAGGGACTAGCGGGGGGACCAGGGAGCAGTTCTTC. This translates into CASSLALGTSGGTREQFF.

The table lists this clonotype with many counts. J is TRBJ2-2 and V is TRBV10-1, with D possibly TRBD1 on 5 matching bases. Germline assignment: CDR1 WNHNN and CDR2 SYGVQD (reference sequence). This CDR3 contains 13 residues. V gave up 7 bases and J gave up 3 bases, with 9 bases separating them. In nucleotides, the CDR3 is TGCGCCAGCATGGGGCCCGACACCGGGGAGCTGTTTTTT. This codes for CASMGPDTGELFF.

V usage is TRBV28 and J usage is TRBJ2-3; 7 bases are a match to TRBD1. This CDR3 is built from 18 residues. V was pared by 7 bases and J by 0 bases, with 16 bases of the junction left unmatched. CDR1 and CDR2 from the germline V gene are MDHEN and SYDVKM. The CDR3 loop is CASNTPGTVVSSTDTQYF. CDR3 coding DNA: TGTGCCAGCAATACTCCGGGGACAGTAGTCTCTAGCACAGATACGCAGTATTTT.

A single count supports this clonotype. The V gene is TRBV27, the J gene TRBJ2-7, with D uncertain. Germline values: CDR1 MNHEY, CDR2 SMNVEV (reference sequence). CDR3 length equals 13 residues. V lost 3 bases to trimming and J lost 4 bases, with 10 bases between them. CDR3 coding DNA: TGTGCCAGCAGTTTCCTAGGACCATACGAGCAGTACTTC. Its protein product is CASSFLGPYEQYF.

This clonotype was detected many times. This CDR3 is CASSPLGLATGELFF. CDR3 nucleotides: TGTGCCAGCAGCCCCTTAGGACTAGCAACCGGGGAGCTGTTTTTT. The chain couples TRBV7-3 to TRBJ2-2, with 8 bases identical to TRBD2. Trimming took 5 bases from V and 5 from J; bases not matched to a gene: 7. Per germline, CDR1 SGHTA and CDR2 FQGTGA. This CDR3 spans 15 amino acids.

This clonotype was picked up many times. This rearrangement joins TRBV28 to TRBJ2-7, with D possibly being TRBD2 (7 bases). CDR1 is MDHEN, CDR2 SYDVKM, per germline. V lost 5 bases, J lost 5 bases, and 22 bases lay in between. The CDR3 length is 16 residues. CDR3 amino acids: CASSPWGGGTRNEQYF. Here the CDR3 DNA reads TGTGCCAGCAGTCCCTGGGGGGGCGGAACGCGTAACGAGCAGTACTTC. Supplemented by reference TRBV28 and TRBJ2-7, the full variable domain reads DVKVTQSSRYLVKRTGEKVFLECVQDMDHENMFWYRQDPGLGLRLIYFSYDVKMKEKGDIPEGYSVSREKKERFSLILESASTNQTSMYLCASSPWGGGTRNEQYFGPGTRLTVT.